The T cell receptor (beta chain) under discussion was sequenced for a study of vaccination and CD4 T cells after COVID-19. Across the study: Post-vaccination samples were procured at a median of around 79 days following dose two (range 14 to 241).

There are a few counts of this clonotype. What it recognizes is unknown. Treatment indicated: roughly ten-day PBMC culture with coronavirus spike peptide pools or control peptides (ViraFEST assay). Those CD4+ T cells from the unexposed donor predate the COVID-19 pandemic (2011-2018). The Oncomine TCR Beta short-read assay was applied to DNA of cultured CD4+ T cells. The template was genomic DNA from cultured CD4+ T cells. In TCRdb, the PCR reads were re-called with MiXCR into one record per CDR3 protein. The sample consists of about 6,300 distinct CDR3 sequences, 33% of them appearing once. The CDR3 is made up of 12 amino acids. The V gene lost 5 bases and the J gene lost 0 bases, with 5 bases spanning the gap. Germline-derived CDR1 and CDR2 are SGHAT and FQDESV (reference sequence).

The rearrangement links TRBV11-1 to TRBJ2-7; D call uncertain. The sample taken for sequencing was CD4+ T cells from blood, cultured in vitro. This TCR was recovered from a human donor in good health. The CDR3, as DNA: TGTGCCAGCAGCCGGTACTCCTACGAGCAGTACTTC. It translates to CASSRYSYEQYF.